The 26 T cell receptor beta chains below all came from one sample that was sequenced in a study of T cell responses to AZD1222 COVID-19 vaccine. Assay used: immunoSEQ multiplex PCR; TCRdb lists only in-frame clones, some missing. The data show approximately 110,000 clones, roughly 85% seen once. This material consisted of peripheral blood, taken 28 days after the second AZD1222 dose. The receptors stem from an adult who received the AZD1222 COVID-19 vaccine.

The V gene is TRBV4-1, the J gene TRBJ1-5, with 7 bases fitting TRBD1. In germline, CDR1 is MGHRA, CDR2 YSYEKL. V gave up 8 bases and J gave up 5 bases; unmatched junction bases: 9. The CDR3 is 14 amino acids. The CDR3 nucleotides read TGCGCCAGCGGCAGGGGGTTCGGGGATCAGCCCCAGCATTTT. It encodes CASGRGFGDQPQHF.

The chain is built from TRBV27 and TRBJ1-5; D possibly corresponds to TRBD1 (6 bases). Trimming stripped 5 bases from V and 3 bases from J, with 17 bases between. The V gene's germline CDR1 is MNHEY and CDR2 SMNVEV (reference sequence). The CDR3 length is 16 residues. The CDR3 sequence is CASSAMAGTFNQPQHF. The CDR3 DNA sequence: TGTGCCAGCAGTGCTATGGCAGGGACATTCAATCAGCCCCAGCATTTT.

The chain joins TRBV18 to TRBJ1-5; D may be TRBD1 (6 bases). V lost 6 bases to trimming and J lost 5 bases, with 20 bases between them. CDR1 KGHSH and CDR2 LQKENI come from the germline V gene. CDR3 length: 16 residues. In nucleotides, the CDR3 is TGTGCCAGCTCTCCGACAGCCCAAGGGGGGGATCAGCCCCAGCATTTT. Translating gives CASSPTAQGGDQPQHF.

CDR3 loop: CASSLVSGRSSYEQYF. Here the CDR3 DNA reads TGTGCCAGCAGCTTAGTAAGCGGGAGAAGTTCCTACGAGCAGTACTTC. The V gene is TRBV7-9, the J gene TRBJ2-7, with 8 bases aligning to TRBD2. The CDR3 covers 16 residues. V dropped 1 base and J dropped 1; count of bases not matched to a gene: 6. CDR1 is SEHNR, CDR2 FQNEAQ, per germline (reference sequence).

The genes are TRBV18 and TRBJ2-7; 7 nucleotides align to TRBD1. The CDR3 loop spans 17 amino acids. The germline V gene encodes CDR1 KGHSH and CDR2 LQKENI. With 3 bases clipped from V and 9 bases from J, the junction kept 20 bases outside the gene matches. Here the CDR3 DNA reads TGTGCCAGCTCACCGGAATCAAAAGGGACAGTTTTTACGTTGCAGTACTTC. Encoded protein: CASSPESKGTVFTLQYF. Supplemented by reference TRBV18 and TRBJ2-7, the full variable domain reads NAGVMQNPRHLVRRRGQEARLRCSPMKGHSHVYWYRQLPEEGLKFMVYLQKENIIDESGMPKERFSAEFPKEGPSILRIQQVVRGDSAAYFCASSPESKGTVFTLQYFGPGTRLTVT.

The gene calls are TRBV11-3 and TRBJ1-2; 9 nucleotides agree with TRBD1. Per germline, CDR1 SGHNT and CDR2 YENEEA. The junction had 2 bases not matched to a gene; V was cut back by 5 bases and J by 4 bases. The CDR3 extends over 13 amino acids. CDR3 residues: CASSRGQGYGYTF. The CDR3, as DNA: TGTGCCAGCAGCCGGGGACAGGGCTATGGCTACACCTTC.

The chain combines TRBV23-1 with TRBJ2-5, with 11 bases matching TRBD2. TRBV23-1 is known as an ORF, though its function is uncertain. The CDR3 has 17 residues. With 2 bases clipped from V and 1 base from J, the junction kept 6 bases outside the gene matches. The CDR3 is CASSQTGTSGLQETQYF. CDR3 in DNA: TGCGCCAGCAGTCAAACCGGGACTAGCGGCCTCCAAGAGACCCAGTACTTC.

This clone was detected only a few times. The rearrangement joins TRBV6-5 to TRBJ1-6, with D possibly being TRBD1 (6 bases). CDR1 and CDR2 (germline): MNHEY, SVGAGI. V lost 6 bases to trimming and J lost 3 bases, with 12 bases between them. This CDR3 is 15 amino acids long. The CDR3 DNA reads TGTGCCAGCAGACCTACAGGGCTCTATAATTCACCCCTCCACTTT. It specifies CASRPTGLYNSPLHF.

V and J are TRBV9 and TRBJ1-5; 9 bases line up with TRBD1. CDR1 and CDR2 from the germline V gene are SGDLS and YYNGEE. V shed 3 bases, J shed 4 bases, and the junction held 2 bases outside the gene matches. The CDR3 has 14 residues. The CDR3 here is CASSAGQGNQPQHF. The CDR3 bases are TGTGCCAGCAGCGCCGGACAGGGGAATCAGCCCCAGCATTTT.

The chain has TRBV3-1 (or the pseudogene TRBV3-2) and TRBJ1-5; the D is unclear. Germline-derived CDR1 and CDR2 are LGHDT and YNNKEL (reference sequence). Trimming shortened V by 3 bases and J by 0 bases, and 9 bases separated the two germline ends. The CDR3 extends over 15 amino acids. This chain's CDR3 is CASSQSHYSNQPQHF. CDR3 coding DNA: TGTGCCAGCAGCCAGTCACATTATAGCAATCAGCCCCAGCATTTT.

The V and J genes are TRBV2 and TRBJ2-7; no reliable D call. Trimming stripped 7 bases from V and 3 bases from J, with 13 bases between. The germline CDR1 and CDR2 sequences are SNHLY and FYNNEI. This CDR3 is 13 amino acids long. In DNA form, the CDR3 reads TGTGCCAGCAAGCCGGGTTCGTACTACGAGCAGTACTTC. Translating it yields CASKPGSYYEQYF.

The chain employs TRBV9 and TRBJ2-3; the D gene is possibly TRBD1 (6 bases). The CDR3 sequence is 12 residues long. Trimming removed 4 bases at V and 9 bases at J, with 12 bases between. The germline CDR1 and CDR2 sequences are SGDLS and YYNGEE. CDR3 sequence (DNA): TGTGCCAGCAGCTCAGGGGTGGGGACGCAGTATTTT. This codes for CASSSGVGTQYF.

CDR3 nucleotide sequence: TGTGCCAGTAGTATGCGACAGGCCGCCACAGCTCTCTCTGGAAACACCATATATTTT. Translating it yields CASSMRQAATALSGNTIYF. J is TRBJ1-3 and V is TRBV19, with D maybe TRBD1 (6 bases). Deletions cut 3 bases from V and 0 bases from J, with 21 bases between. The V gene's germline CDR1 is LNHDA and CDR2 SQIVND (reference sequence). This CDR3 has 19 residues.

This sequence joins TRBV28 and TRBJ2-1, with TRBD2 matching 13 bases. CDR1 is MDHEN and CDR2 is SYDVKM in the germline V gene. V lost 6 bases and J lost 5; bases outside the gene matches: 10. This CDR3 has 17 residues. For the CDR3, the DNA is TGTGCCAGCAGAAATTCGGGACTAGCGGGATCGCACAATGAGCAGTTCTTC. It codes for CASRNSGLAGSHNEQFF.

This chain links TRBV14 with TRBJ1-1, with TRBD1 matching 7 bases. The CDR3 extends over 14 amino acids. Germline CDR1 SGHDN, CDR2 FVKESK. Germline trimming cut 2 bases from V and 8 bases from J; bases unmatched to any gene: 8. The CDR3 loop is CASSQTGQAEEAFF. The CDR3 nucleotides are TGTGCCAGCAGCCAAACCGGACAGGCGGAGGAAGCTTTCTTT.

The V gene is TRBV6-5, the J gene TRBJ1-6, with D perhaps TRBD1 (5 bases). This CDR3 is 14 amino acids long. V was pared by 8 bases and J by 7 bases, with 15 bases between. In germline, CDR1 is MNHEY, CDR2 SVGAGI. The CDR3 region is CASRWDVGNSPLHF. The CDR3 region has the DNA TGTGCCAGCCGGTGGGACGTAGGCAATTCACCCCTCCACTTT.

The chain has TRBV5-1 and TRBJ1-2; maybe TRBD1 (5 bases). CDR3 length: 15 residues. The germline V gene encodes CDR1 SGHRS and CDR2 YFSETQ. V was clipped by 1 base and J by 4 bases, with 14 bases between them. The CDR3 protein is CASSLSSTGGYGYTF. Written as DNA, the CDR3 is TGCGCCAGCAGCTTGAGTAGTACGGGGGGCTATGGCTACACCTTC.

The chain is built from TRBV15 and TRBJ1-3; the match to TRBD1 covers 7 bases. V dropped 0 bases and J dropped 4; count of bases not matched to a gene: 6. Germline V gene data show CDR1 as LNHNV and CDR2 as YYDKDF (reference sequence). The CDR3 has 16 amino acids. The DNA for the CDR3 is TGTGCCACCAGCAGAGAATACCACAGGGGCGGAAACACCATATATTTT. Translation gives CATSREYHRGGNTIYF.

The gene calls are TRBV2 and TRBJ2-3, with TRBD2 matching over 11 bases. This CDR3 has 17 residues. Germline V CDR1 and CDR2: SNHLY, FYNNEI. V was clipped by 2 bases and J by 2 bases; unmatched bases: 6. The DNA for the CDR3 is TGTGCCAGCAGTGAATTTAGCGGGAGGGCCCACACAGATACGCAGTATTTT. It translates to CASSEFSGRAHTDTQYF.

DNA of the CDR3: TGTGCCAGCAGCCCTTCTAGCGGGAGTTGGGACAATGAGCAGTTCTTC. Residues: CASSPSSGSWDNEQFF. The chain joins TRBV4-2 to TRBJ2-1; 10 bases are shared with TRBD2. V was clipped by 4 bases and J by 5 bases; unmatched bases: 8. This CDR3 is 16 amino acids long. Looked up from germline, CDR1 is LGHNA and CDR2 is YNFKEQ.

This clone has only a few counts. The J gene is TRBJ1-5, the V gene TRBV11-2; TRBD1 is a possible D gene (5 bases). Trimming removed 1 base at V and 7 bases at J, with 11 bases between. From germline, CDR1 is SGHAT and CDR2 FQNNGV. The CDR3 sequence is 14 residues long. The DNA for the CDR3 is TGTGCCAGCAGCTTAGCCCCGGGGGACCAGCCCCAGCATTTT. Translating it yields CASSLAPGDQPQHF.

Written as DNA, the CDR3 is TGTGCCAGTAGTATCTGGGACAGGGGAGACAATGAGCAGTTCTTC. It encodes CASSIWDRGDNEQFF. The genes are TRBV19 and TRBJ2-1; the match to TRBD1 covers 10 bases. The CDR3 totals 15 residues. CDR1 LNHDA and CDR2 SQIVND come from the germline V gene (reference sequence). Trimming removed 3 bases from V and 5 bases from J; junction bases left unmatched: 4.

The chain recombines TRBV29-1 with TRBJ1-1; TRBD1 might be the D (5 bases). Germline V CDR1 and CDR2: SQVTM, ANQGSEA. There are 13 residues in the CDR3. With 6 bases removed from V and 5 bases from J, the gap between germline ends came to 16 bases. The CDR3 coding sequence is TGCAGCGTCAAATCTCAGGGTTGGACTGAAGCTTTCTTT. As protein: CSVKSQGWTEAFF.

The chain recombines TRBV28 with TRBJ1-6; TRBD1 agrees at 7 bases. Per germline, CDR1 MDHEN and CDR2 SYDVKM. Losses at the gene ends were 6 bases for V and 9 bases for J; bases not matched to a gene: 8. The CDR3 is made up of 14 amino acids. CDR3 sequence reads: CASRTGLEGSPLHF. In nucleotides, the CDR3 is TGTGCCAGCAGGACAGGGCTAGAAGGTTCACCCCTCCACTTT.

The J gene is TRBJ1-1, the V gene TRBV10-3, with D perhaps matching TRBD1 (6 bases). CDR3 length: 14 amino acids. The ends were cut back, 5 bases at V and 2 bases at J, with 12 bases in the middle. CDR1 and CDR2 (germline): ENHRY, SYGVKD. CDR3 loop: CAISSGALNTEAFF. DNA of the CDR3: TGTGCCATCAGTTCAGGGGCTCTTAACACTGAAGCTTTCTTT.

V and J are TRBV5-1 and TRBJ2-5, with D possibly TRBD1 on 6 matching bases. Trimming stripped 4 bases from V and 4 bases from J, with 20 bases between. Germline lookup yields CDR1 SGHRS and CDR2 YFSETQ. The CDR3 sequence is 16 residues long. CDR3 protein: CASSKATGGGGETQYF. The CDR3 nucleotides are TGCGCCAGCAGCAAAGCGACAGGTGGAGGCGGAGAGACCCAGTACTTC.